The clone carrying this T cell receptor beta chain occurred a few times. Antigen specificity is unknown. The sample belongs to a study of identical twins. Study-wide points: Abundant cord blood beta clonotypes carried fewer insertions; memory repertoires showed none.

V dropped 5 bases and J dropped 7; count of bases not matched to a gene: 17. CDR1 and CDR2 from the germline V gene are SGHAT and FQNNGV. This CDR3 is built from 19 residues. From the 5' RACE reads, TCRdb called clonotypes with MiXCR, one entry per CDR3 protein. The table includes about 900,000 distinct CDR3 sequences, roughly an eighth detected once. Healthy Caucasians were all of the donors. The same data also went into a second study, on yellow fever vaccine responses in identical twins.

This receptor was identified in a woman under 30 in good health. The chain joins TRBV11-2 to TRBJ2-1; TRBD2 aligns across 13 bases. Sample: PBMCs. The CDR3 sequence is CASSPVGTSGTSQVNEQFF. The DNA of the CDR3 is TGTGCCAGCAGCCCAGTAGGGACTAGCGGGACTAGTCAGGTGAATGAGCAGTTCTTC.